The rows below give T cell receptor beta chains drawn from one sample of a study of CD8 T cells in ankylosing spondylitis. TCRdb used MiXCR to reprocess the 5' RACE reads, holding one entry per CDR3 protein. The sample lists 250,000 to 350,000 distinct CDR3 sequences; around 18% were seen once. Material: blood, either unsorted or a sorted T cell fraction (not recorded which). These receptors came from a male donor with ankylosing spondylitis or in good health (not recorded which). Each CDR3 is given with its conserved first and last residue. Fields, in order: CDR3 DNA, CDR3 protein, clone size, D gene, J gene, V gene. D genes are given only for firm matches. The listing skips clone size in some rows; elsewhere it reads once, few, many or a size class.

CDR3nt: TGCGCCAGCAGCTACGGGGGACAGCAAGAGACCCAGTACTTC
CDR3aa: CASSYGGQQETQYF
abundance: NA
d_gene: NA
j_gene: TRBJ2-5
v_gene: TRBV5-1

CDR3nt: TGCGCCAGCCGCCGGGAAGGGACTAACACCTTC
CDR3aa: CASRREGTNTF
abundance: NA
d_gene: NA
j_gene: TRBJ1-2
v_gene: TRBV5-1

CDR3nt: TGTGCCAGCAGCGGGGGGTGGGCTAATCAGCCCCAGCATTTT
CDR3aa: CASSGGWANQPQHF
abundance: NA
d_gene: NA
j_gene: TRBJ1-5
v_gene: TRBV27

CDR3nt: TGTGCCAGCAGAATAGCAGGGGGTCGGGAGACCCAGTACTTC
CDR3aa: CASRIAGGRETQYF
abundance: NA
d_gene: TRBD1
j_gene: TRBJ2-5
v_gene: TRBV12-3/TRBV12-4

CDR3nt: TGTGCCAGCAGTACGACAGGGGGCGTCACTGAAGCTTTCTTT
CDR3aa: CASSTTGGVTEAFF
abundance: many
d_gene: TRBD1
j_gene: TRBJ1-1
v_gene: TRBV12-3/TRBV12-4

CDR3nt: TGTGCCAGCAGTTACTACGGTTCACCCCTCCACTTT
CDR3aa: CASSYYGSPLHF
abundance: NA
d_gene: NA
j_gene: TRBJ1-6
v_gene: TRBV6-5

CDR3nt: TGTGCCAGCAGCGTAGGGAGTCCACTAGCGGGAGGGCCTCATGAGCAGTTCTTC
CDR3aa: CASSVGSPLAGGPHEQFF
abundance: NA
d_gene: TRBD2
j_gene: TRBJ2-1
v_gene: TRBV9

CDR3nt: TGTGCCAGCAGCTTAGCAGTGGCCAGTGAAGCTTTCTTT
CDR3aa: CASSLAVASEAFF
abundance: NA
d_gene: NA
j_gene: TRBJ1-1
v_gene: TRBV11-2

CDR3nt: TGTGCCAGCAGCGCGAGCTCTGGGGCCAACGTCCTGACTTTC
CDR3aa: CASSASSGANVLTF
abundance: NA
d_gene: NA
j_gene: TRBJ2-6
v_gene: TRBV7-2

CDR3nt: TGCGCCAGCACCACCAAGATTACTGGACTAGCGGGCCCCTTAGGCAATGAGCAGTTCTTC
CDR3aa: CASTTKITGLAGPLGNEQFF
abundance: NA
d_gene: TRBD2
j_gene: TRBJ2-1
v_gene: TRBV4-1